The TCR beta chain under discussion was sequenced for a study of beta chain features in type 1 diabetes. The isolated RNA, all of it, was reverse transcribed, so expressed TCRB transcripts were what got sequenced. The repertoire was sequenced with immunoSEQ multiplex PCR; TCRdb's copy has only in-frame clones and lacks some. The table lists approximately 340,000 clones, roughly 16% of them singletons. The germline CDR1 and CDR2 sequences are MNHEY and SMNVEV (reference sequence). The CDR3 runs to 14 residues. The V end was cut by 5 bases, the J end by 6 bases, with 14 bases between. The sequence was collected from a woman aged 18-29 years in good health. The chain carries TRBV27 and TRBJ2-1; maybe TRBD2 (6 bases). The sample comprised naive CD4+ T cells from blood. CDR3 loop: CASSVPGLFNEQFF. For the CDR3, the DNA is TGTGCCAGCAGTGTACCGGGACTCTTCAATGAGCAGTTCTTC.